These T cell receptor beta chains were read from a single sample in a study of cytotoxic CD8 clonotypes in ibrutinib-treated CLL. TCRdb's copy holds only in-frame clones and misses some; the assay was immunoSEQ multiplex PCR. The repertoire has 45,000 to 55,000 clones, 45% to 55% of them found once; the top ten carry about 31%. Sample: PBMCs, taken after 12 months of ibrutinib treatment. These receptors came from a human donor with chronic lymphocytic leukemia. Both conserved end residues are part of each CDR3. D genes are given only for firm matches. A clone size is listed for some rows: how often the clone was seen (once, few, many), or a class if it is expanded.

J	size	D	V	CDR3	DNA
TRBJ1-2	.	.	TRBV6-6	CASSYIGTAAFYTF	TGTGCCAGCAGTTACATCGGGACGGCAGCATTCTACACCTTC
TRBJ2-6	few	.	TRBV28	CASSSDLTGANVLTF	TGTGCCAGCAGTTCAGACCTCACTGGGGCCAACGTCCTGACTTTC
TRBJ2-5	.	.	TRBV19	CASSNSLQETQYF	TGTGCCAGTAGTAACAGCCTCCAAGAGACCCAGTACTTC
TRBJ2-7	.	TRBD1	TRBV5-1	CASSSPGTGFAEQYF	TGCGCCAGCAGCTCTCCCGGGACAGGGTTCGCCGAGCAGTACTTC
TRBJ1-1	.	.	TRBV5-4	CASSTQPETEAFF	TGTGCCAGCAGCACCCAGCCTGAAACTGAAGCTTTCTTT
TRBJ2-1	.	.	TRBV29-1	CSAGELARPYNEQFF	TGCAGCGCAGGGGAACTAGCGAGACCCTACAATGAGCAGTTCTTC
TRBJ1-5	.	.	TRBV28	CATTRSNQPQHF	TGTGCCACTACCCGGTCCAATCAGCCCCAGCATTTT
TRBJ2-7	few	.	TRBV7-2	CASTNPGRYEQYF	TGTGCCAGCACCAACCCCGGTAGGTACGAGCAGTACTTC
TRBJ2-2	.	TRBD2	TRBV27	CASSFTSGITGELFF	TGTGCCAGCAGTTTTACTAGCGGGATCACCGGGGAGCTGTTTTTT
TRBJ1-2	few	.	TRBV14	CASSQVGWGYTF	TGTGCCAGCAGCCAAGTGGGATGGGGCTACACCTTC
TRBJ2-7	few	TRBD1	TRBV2	CASSQDRGNEQYF	TGTGCCAGCAGTCAAGACAGGGGTAACGAGCAGTACTTC
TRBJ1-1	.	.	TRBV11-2	CASSLSGGTEAFF	TGTGCCAGCAGCTTAAGCGGCGGCACTGAAGCTTTCTTT
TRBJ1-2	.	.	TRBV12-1	CASSFTAISYGYTF	TGTGCCAGCAGCTTTACAGCAATAAGCTATGGCTACACCTTC
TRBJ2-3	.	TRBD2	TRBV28	CASREPSGRAGDTQYF	TGTGCCAGCAGAGAGCCTAGCGGGAGGGCCGGGGATACGCAGTATTTT
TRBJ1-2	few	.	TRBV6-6	CASSSRTDNYGYTF	TGTGCCAGCAGTTCTCGGACCGATAACTATGGCTACACCTTC
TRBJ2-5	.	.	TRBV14	CASSQPGTPQETQYF	TGTGCCAGCAGCCAACCCGGGACTCCACAAGAGACCCAGTACTTC
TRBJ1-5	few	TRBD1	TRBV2	CASSDPRGTGAGQPQHF	TGTGCCAGCAGCGATCCACGAGGGACAGGGGCGGGCCAGCCCCAGCATTTT
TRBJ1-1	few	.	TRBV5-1	CASSLDRAGTEAFF	TGCGCCAGCAGCTTGGACAGGGCGGGGACTGAAGCTTTCTTT
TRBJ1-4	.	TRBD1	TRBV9	CASSVGPGTGTLVAEKLFF	TGTGCCAGCAGCGTAGGACCCGGGACAGGGACTTTGGTTGCTGAAAAACTGTTTTTT
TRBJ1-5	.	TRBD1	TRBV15	CATSRVRDSTVHF	TGTGCCACCAGCAGAGTTCGGGACAGCACCGTCCATTTT
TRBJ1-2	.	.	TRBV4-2	CASSQSGQLIYGYTF	TGTGCCAGCAGCCAATCCGGACAGCTCATCTATGGCTACACCTTC
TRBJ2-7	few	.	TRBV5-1	CASSQSSYEQYF	TGCGCCAGCAGCCAAAGCTCCTACGAGCAGTACTTC
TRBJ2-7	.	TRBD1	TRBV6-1	CASRKGQVTVEQYF	TGTGCCAGCAGAAAGGGACAGGTAACTGTCGAGCAGTACTTC
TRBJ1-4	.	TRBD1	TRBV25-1	CASSPDRGLGEKLFF	TGTGCCAGCAGTCCCGACAGGGGGCTGGGAGAAAAACTGTTTTTT
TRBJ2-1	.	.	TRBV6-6	CASLGLESHNEQFF	TGTGCCAGCCTGGGACTCGAAAGCCACAATGAGCAGTTCTTC
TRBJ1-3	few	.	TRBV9	CASSATIFRGSGNTIYF	TGTGCCAGCAGCGCGACCATCTTCCGGGGGTCTGGAAACACCATATATTTT
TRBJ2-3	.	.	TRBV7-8	CASSKGTNTDTQYF	TGTGCCAGCAGCAAAGGGACGAACACAGATACGCAGTATTTT
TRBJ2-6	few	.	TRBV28	CASSSPTGANVLTF	TGTGCCAGCAGTTCCCCCACTGGGGCCAACGTCCTGACTTTC
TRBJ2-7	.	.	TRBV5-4	CASSLDRYEQYF	TGTGCCAGCAGCTTAGACAGGTACGAGCAGTACTTC
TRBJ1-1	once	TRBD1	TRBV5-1	CASSLDRATEAFF	TGCGCCAGCAGCCTAGACAGGGCCACTGAAGCTTTCTTT
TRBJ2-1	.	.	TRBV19	CASSSSGRWNEQFF	TGTGCCAGTAGTTCTTCGGGGAGGTGGAATGAGCAGTTCTTC
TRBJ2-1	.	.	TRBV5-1	CASSLAVRGSYNEQFF	TGCGCCAGCAGCTTGGCAGTTCGAGGATCCTACAATGAGCAGTTCTTC
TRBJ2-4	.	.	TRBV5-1	CASSLHEAKNIQYF	TGCGCCAGCAGCTTGCACGAAGCCAAAAACATTCAGTACTTC
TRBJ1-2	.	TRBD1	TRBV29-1	CSVGQGSYGYTF	TGCAGCGTTGGACAGGGGAGCTATGGCTACACCTTC
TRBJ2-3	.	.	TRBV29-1	CSVEGRGDTQYF	TGCAGCGTTGAAGGCAGAGGAGATACGCAGTATTTT
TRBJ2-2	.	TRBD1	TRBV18	CASSLDREFTGELFF	TGTGCCAGCTCTCTGGACAGGGAGTTCACCGGGGAGCTGTTTTTT
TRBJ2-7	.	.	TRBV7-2	CASSGGSYEQYF	TGTGCCAGCAGCGGGGGCTCCTACGAGCAGTACTTC
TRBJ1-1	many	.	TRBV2	CASVRAEAFF	TGTGCCAGCGTTCGGGCTGAAGCTTTCTTT
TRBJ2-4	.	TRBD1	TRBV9	CASSPQGTGENIQYF	TGTGCCAGCAGCCCTCAAGGGACAGGGGAGAACATTCAGTACTTC